The T cell receptor (beta chain) under discussion was sequenced for a study of blood T cell repertoires in COVID-19. For the study at large: From T cells, B-cell-depleted T cells, or PBMCs came the material, which was cDNA or gDNA.

TCRdb keeps only in-frame clones here, not all; method: immunoSEQ multiplex PCR. The data show around 150,000 clones, approximately 80% seen once. The CDR3 is 14 amino acids. Losses at the gene ends were 3 bases for V and 6 bases for J; bases not matched to a gene: 5. The V gene's germline CDR1 is LNHNV and CDR2 YYDKDF (reference sequence). The V call is TRBV15, the J call TRBJ1-1, with TRBD1 matching 9 bases. The sequence came from an older woman who had recovered from COVID-19. Material for sequencing was PBMCs or T cells enriched from blood (not recorded which). The CDR3 spells CATSRDRGRAEAFF. The CDR3 DNA reads as TGTGCCACCAGCAGGGACAGGGGAAGGGCTGAAGCTTTCTTT.